The 6 T cell receptor beta chains listed next were all sequenced from one sample in a study of T cell responses to AZD1222 COVID-19 vaccine. The method was immunoSEQ multiplex PCR; TCRdb's version includes in-frame clones alone and lacks a portion of them. The sample shows tens of thousands of clones, around 91% of them seen only once. Source: peripheral blood, taken on day 0 of AZD1222 vaccination. The receptors originated from an adult in good health.

The chain joins TRBV7-6 to TRBJ1-6; D might be TRBD1 (5 bases). The V gene lost 3 bases and the J gene lost 10 bases, with 16 bases spanning the gap. CDR3 length: 15 residues. CDR1 is SGHVS, CDR2 FNYEAQ, per germline. The CDR3 coding sequence is TGTGCCAGCAGCTTCATGGCAGGGAAGGACTCACCCCTCCACTTT. The encoded protein is CASSFMAGKDSPLHF.

The chain has TRBV5-4 and TRBJ2-1, with 8 bases that match TRBD2. Germline loops: CDR1 SGHNT, CDR2 YYREEE (reference sequence). CDR3 length equals 16 residues. V was pared by 5 bases and J by 0 bases, with 7 bases of the junction left unmatched. The CDR3 nucleotides read TGTGCCAGCAGGCCTCCAAGCGGGAGCTCCTACAATGAGCAGTTCTTC. Residues: CASRPPSGSSYNEQFF.

This clone was detected only a few times. The chain recombines TRBV25-1 with TRBJ1-1; no clear D. This CDR3 has 12 amino acids. V gave up 6 bases and J gave up 8 bases, with 13 bases separating them. Germline V gives CDR1 MGHDK, CDR2 SYGVNS. In DNA form, the CDR3 reads TGTGCCAGCAGGACCGGGTGGACCGAAGCTTTCTTT. Protein sequence: CASRTGWTEAFF. The full variable domain, rest sourced from reference TRBV25-1 and TRBJ1-1, is EADIYQTPRYLVIGTGKKITLECSQTMGHDKMYWYQQDPGMELHLIHYSYGVNSTEKGDLSSESTVSRIRTEHFPLTLESARPSHTSQYLCASRTGWTEAFFGQGTRLTVV.

CDR3 sequence (DNA): TGTGCCAGTACCGTCTACTCTGGAAACACCATATATTTT. This gives the protein CASTVYSGNTIYF. The V and J genes are TRBV10-3 and TRBJ1-3, with D hard to call. CDR1 is ENHRY, CDR2 SYGVKD, per germline. Trimming shortened V by 10 bases and J by 0 bases, and 10 bases separated the two germline ends. This CDR3 spans 13 amino acids.

The rearrangement joins TRBV6-5 to TRBJ1-2, with D uncertain. CDR3 length: 12 residues. Per the germline V gene, CDR1 is MNHEY and CDR2 is SVGAGI. Between the trimmed V and J ends, which lost 7 bases and 8 bases, there was a span of 14 bases. CDR3 loop: CASKSPDRGYTF. The CDR3 DNA follows: TGTGCCAGCAAATCGCCCGATCGGGGCTACACCTTC.

V is TRBV19 and J is TRBJ1-5; 9 positions agree with TRBD1. The CDR3 sequence is 15 residues long. V shed 0 bases and J 4 bases; nucleotides not matched to a gene: 1. Germline lookup yields CDR1 LNHDA and CDR2 SQIVND (reference sequence). The CDR3 reads CASSIEGQGNQPQHF. Here the CDR3 DNA reads TGTGCCAGTAGTATAGAAGGACAGGGGAATCAGCCCCAGCATTTT. Looking up the rest from reference TRBV19 and TRBJ1-5 gives the full variable domain: DGGITQSPKYLFRKEGQNVTLSCEQNLNHDAMYWYRQDPGQGLRLIYYSQIVNDFQKGDIAEGYSVSREKKESFPLTVTSAQKNPTAFYLCASSIEGQGNQPQHFGDGTRLSIL.